The 16 T cell receptor beta chains in this list originate from one sample, sequenced in a study of T-cell reconstitution after alpha-beta-depleted transplantation in children. Unique molecular identifiers were used in preparing the TCRbeta library. MiXCR, applied by TCRdb to the PCR reads, yields one record per CDR3 protein. The data show 600,000 to 700,000 distinct CDR3 sequences, about an eighth seen once. This specimen was PBMCs, taken before TCRalphabeta/CD19-depleted stem cell transplant. Receptor source: a girl under 10 years old with congenital amegakaryocytic thrombocytopenia, due to receive a stem cell transplant.

Regarding this clonotype: Being one base from a much bigger clone, this may be a read error. The V and J genes are TRBV10-2 and TRBJ2-7; D possibly uses TRBD1 or TRBD2 (5 bases each). CDR1 WSHSY and CDR2 SAAADI come from the germline V gene. The CDR3 has 17 amino acids. The CDR3 here is CATNPTVTFEGSYEQSF. CDR3 DNA: TGCGCCACCAACCCGACAGTGACCTTTGAGGGCTCCTACGAGCAGTCCTTC.

The chain is built from TRBV29-1 and TRBJ1-1; D unresolved. Deletions cut 4 bases from V and 3 bases from J, with 12 bases between. This CDR3 has 13 residues. Germline assignment: CDR1 SQVTM and CDR2 ANQGSEA. The CDR3 nucleotides read TGCAGCGTTGCCCAGGACGGAGACACTGAAGCTTTCTTT. It encodes CSVAQDGDTEAFF. The variable domain in full, with the rest retrieved from reference TRBV29-1 and TRBJ1-1, is SAVISQKPSRDICQRGTSLTIQCQVDSQVTMMFWYRQQPGQSLTLIATANQGSEATYESGFVIDKFPISRPNLTFSTLTVSNMSPEDSSIYLCSVAQDGDTEAFFGQGTRLTVV.

This clonotype has at least ten counts. The V call is TRBV20-1, the J call TRBJ2-7; 9 bases match TRBD2. In germline, CDR1 is DFQATT, CDR2 SNEGSKA (reference sequence). Losses at the gene ends were 3 bases for V and 6 bases for J; bases not matched to a gene: 9. The CDR3 runs 14 residues. The CDR3 nucleotides are TGCAGTGCTAGTGCGGGAGGGCCCTCGACCGAGCAGTACTTC. It encodes CSASAGGPSTEQYF.

J is TRBJ2-3 and V is TRBV19; TRBD1 is a possible D gene (6 bases). CDR3 length equals 15 residues. The V gene lost 6 bases and the J gene lost 0 bases, with 13 bases spanning the gap. Germline lookup yields CDR1 LNHDA and CDR2 SQIVND (reference sequence). This chain's CDR3 is CASRGQRSSTDTQYF. CDR3 in DNA: TGTGCCAGTAGAGGACAGCGGTCGAGCACAGATACGCAGTATTTT.

There are many counts of this clonotype. V gene TRBV5-5 combines with J gene TRBJ2-1, with 14 bases that match TRBD2. This CDR3 contains 15 residues. CDR1 SGHKS and CDR2 YYEKEE come from the germline V gene (reference sequence). V lost 3 bases to trimming and J lost 8 bases; unmatched junction nucleotides: 4. The CDR3 protein is CASSSRGLAGDEQFF. The CDR3 nucleotides read TGTGCCAGCAGCTCCCGGGGACTAGCGGGAGATGAGCAGTTCTTC.

This clonotype appeared many times. V is TRBV12-3 or TRBV12-4 and J is TRBJ2-1; D may correspond to TRBD1 or TRBD2 (5 bases each). This CDR3 has 15 residues. V was pared by 5 bases and J by 10 bases, with 21 bases between. DNA for the CDR3: TGTGCCAGCAGTAGTCCGGGACGTCCCCATTGGGAGCAGTTCTTC. The encoded protein is CASSSPGRPHWEQFF.

This clonotype was counted many times. This rearrangement joins TRBV7-6 to TRBJ2-7; 7 nucleotides agree with TRBD1. With V trimmed by 6 bases and J by 4 bases, 12 bases remained unmatched. The CDR3 is 15 residues long. CDR1 is SGHVS, CDR2 FNYEAQ, per germline. The CDR3 loop reads CASRNRGTIFYEQYF. The DNA of the CDR3 is TGTGCCAGCAGGAACAGGGGCACAATTTTTTACGAGCAGTACTTC.

This clonotype was seen only a few times. The chain joins TRBV5-1 to TRBJ1-2; D is unresolved. The ends were cut back, 6 bases at V and 2 bases at J, with 17 bases in the middle. Germline V gene data show CDR1 as SGHRS and CDR2 as YFSETQ. The CDR3 loop spans 15 amino acids. This CDR3 reads CASTRGRETNYGYTF. Here the CDR3 DNA reads TGCGCCAGCACGCGGGGAAGAGAGACGAACTATGGCTACACCTTC.

The chain uses TRBV4-1 and TRBJ2-1; 11 positions agree with TRBD2. This CDR3 is built from 17 residues. V lost 3 bases to trimming and J lost 10 bases; unmatched junction nucleotides: 14. Germline V CDR1 and CDR2: MGHRA, YSYEKL. CDR3 DNA: TGCGCCAGCAGCCAGAAGATAGCGGGAGGGTCTTGGTACGAGCAGTTCTTC. Its translation: CASSQKIAGGSWYEQFF.

This clonotype was detected only a few times. This chain connects TRBV5-1 to TRBJ2-7, with TRBD2 matching over 11 bases. The CDR3 spans 17 residues. J was trimmed by 8 bases and V by 4 bases; bases with no gene match: 17. CDR1 and CDR2 from the germline V gene are SGHRS and YFSETQ. In DNA form, the CDR3 reads TGCGCCAGCAGCAATGCTCTCAGACTAGCGGGGTTTTCCCAGCAGTACTTC. It codes for CASSNALRLAGFSQQYF.

This clonotype was observed a few times. The chain couples TRBV5-4 to TRBJ2-2; D is perhaps TRBD1 or TRBD2 (7 bases each). The CDR3 contains 15 residues. Germline CDR1 and CDR2: SGHNT and YYREEE (reference sequence). V was shortened by 4 bases and J by 2 bases, with 12 bases between the two germline ends. The CDR3 is CASSRRGGNTGELFF. CDR3 DNA: TGTGCCAGCAGCCGCAGGGGGGGAAACACCGGGGAGCTGTTTTTT. The full variable domain, rest sourced from reference TRBV5-4 and TRBJ2-2, is ETGVTQSPTHLIKTRGQQVTLRCSSQSGHNTVSWYQQALGQGPQFIFQYYREEENGRGNFPPRFSGLQFPNYSSELNVNALELDDSALYLCASSRRGGNTGELFFGEGSRLTVL.

This clonotype has ten or more counts. The chain uses TRBV4-2 and TRBJ2-1; the match to TRBD2 covers 11 bases. There are 16 residues in the CDR3. Germline CDR1 LGHNA, CDR2 YNFKEQ. Trimming removed 3 bases from V and 8 bases from J; junction bases left unmatched: 9. The CDR3 reads CASSQETSGNVYEQFF. CDR3 coding DNA: TGTGCCAGCAGCCAGGAGACTAGCGGGAATGTCTATGAGCAGTTCTTC.

The table lists this clonotype with a few counts. This sequence joins TRBV5-1 and TRBJ2-7; D possibly matches TRBD1 or TRBD2 (5 bases each). This CDR3 contains 12 residues. Germline values: CDR1 SGHRS, CDR2 YFSETQ. Trimming removed 4 bases at V and 4 bases at J, with 9 bases between. The CDR3 is CASSVWGYEQYF. CDR3 coding DNA: TGCGCCAGCAGCGTCTGGGGGTACGAGCAGTACTTC.

A remark on this clonotype: A much bigger clone sits one base away, suggesting this may be a read error. This chain uses TRBV5-1 with TRBJ1-1; 8 bases are a match to TRBD1. The V gene end was trimmed by 4 bases and the J gene end by 6 bases; junction bases not matched to a gene: 17. CDR3 length: 17 residues. The germline CDR1 and CDR2 sequences are SGHRS and YFSETQ. In DNA form, the CDR3 reads TGCGCCAGCAGCGAGAACAGGGGGTTGTTCGGAATTCCTGAAGCTTTCTTT. Amino acids: CASSENRGLFGIPEAFF.

This clonotype was detected ten times or more. The J gene is TRBJ2-1, the V gene TRBV20-1, with TRBD2 identical over 7 bases. The germline V gene has CDR1 DFQATT and CDR2 SNEGSKA (reference sequence). The CDR3 spans 14 residues. J gave up 9 bases and V 1 base, and 9 bases lay outside the gene matches. The CDR3 nucleotides are TGCAGTGCTAGAGTTCCTAGCGGTGCTAGTGAGCAGTTCTTC. Encoded protein: CSARVPSGASEQFF.

The table lists this clonotype with many counts. This chain joins TRBV5-6 and TRBJ1-4; 7 nucleotides line up with TRBD1. CDR3 length equals 15 residues. V was clipped by 3 bases and J by 6 bases; unmatched bases: 8. Germline CDR1 is SGHDT and CDR2 is YYEEEE. In DNA form, the CDR3 reads TGTGCCAGCAGCTATTCAGGGGGAGAGTATGAAAAACTGTTTTTT. Translation gives CASSYSGGEYEKLFF.